A single sample is the source of the 13 T cell receptor beta chains below, sequenced in a study of T cell repertoires in cytomegalovirus infection. Their specific antigens are unknown. MiXCR, run by TCRdb on the reads, gives a single entry per CDR3 protein. The top ten hold approximately 20% of the sample, which has 300,000 to 400,000 distinct CDR3 sequences, about 28% seen once. Sequencing used cultured PBMCs, obtained from culture after CMV antigen stimulation. The source of these receptors is a human donor in good health (CMV status not recorded). Some clones in this sample may be carry-over from other donors' samples.

The chain carries TRBV28 and TRBJ2-5, with D possibly being TRBD1 (5 bases). The CDR3 totals 17 residues. Germline V gene data show CDR1 as MDHEN and CDR2 as SYDVKM. Trimming left V 6 bases short and J 1 base short, with 21 bases between. The CDR3 here is CASRWSGNRLGQETQYF. The DNA for the CDR3 is TGTGCCAGCAGATGGAGTGGGAACAGGCTAGGCCAAGAGACCCAGTACTTC.

Turning to this clonotype: A much more abundant neighbour one base away suggests this may be a read error. The rearrangement uses TRBV7-2 and TRBJ1-2; TRBD1 matches 9 bases. The ends lost 6 bases at V and 4 bases at J; junction bases unmatched: 3. Germline V gene lookup returns CDR1 SGHTA and CDR2 FQGNSA. The CDR3 is 13 amino acids. The chain's CDR3 is CASRPDRGYGYTF. The CDR3 coding sequence is TGTGCCAGCAGACCGGACAGGGGCTATGGCTACACCTTC.

The rearrangement uses TRBV7-8 and TRBJ1-2; perhaps TRBD1 as D (6 bases). This CDR3 has 15 residues. The germline V gene encodes CDR1 SGHVS and CDR2 FQNEAQ. Deletions cut 0 bases from V and 5 bases from J, with 13 bases between. The CDR3 here is CASSLAQGSRYGYTF. The CDR3 DNA is TGTGCCAGCAGCTTAGCCCAGGGGTCAAGATATGGCTACACCTTC.

The CDR3 nucleotides are TGTGCCAGCAGCTTCGAGGGGACTTCCTACGAGCAGTACTTC. Protein product: CASSFEGTSYEQYF. The V gene is TRBV11-2, the J gene TRBJ2-7, with D possibly matching TRBD2 (6 bases). This CDR3 spans 14 amino acids. Trimming stripped 3 bases from V and 1 base from J, with 10 bases between. CDR1 SGHAT and CDR2 FQNNGV come from the germline V gene.

Here the CDR3 DNA reads TGCGCCAGCAGCCAAGAGGCCAGGCCCCTAAGCAATCAGCCCCAGCATTTT. Translated: CASSQEARPLSNQPQHF. The chain employs TRBV4-1 and TRBJ1-5; the D is unclear. V lost 0 bases and J 1 base, leaving 13 bases between the germline ends. The length of the CDR3 is 17 residues. In germline, CDR1 is MGHRA, CDR2 YSYEKL.

This clonotype was seen just once. The CDR3 loop is CASSYSGQRVQAFF. The CDR3 DNA is TGTGCCAGCAGTTACTCGGGACAGCGCGTCCAGGCTTTCTTT. V usage is TRBV6-5 and J usage is TRBJ1-1; 7 nucleotides line up with TRBD1. With 0 bases clipped from V and 11 bases from J, the junction kept 9 bases outside the gene matches. The CDR3 runs to 14 residues. CDR1 is MNHEY and CDR2 is SVGAGI in the germline V gene.

This clonotype appeared a few times. V gene TRBV7-3 combines with J gene TRBJ2-2; D is undetermined. Deletions cut 2 bases from V and 3 bases from J, with 10 bases between. Per the germline V gene, CDR1 is SGHTA and CDR2 is FQGTGA. The CDR3 is 15 amino acids. The CDR3 DNA reads as TGTGCCAGCAGCTTAGGCGGCGGAGACACCGGGGAGCTGTTTTTT. This translates into CASSLGGGDTGELFF.

There are a few counts of this clonotype. This rearrangement joins TRBV11-3 to TRBJ2-5; 11 bases fit TRBD2. Germline values: CDR1 SGHNT, CDR2 YENEEA. The length of the CDR3 is 16 residues. The junction had 8 bases not matched to a gene; V was cut back by 5 bases and J by 3 bases. The CDR3 DNA is TGTGCCAGCAGCCATTTCGCGACTAGCGGGGAAGAGACCCAGTACTTC. Its translation is CASSHFATSGEETQYF. The full variable domain, with the rest looked up from reference TRBV11-3 and TRBJ2-5, is EAGVVQSPRYKIIEKKQPVAFWCNPISGHNTLYWYLQNLGQGPELLIRYENEEAVDDSQLPKDRFSAERLKGVDSTLKIQPAELGDSAVYLCASSHFATSGEETQYFGPGTRLLVL.

This rearrangement joins TRBV6-1 to TRBJ1-2; the match to TRBD1 covers 9 bases. Germline CDR1 is MNHNS and CDR2 is SASEGT. Germline trimming cut 4 bases from V and 7 bases from J; bases unmatched to any gene: 4. The CDR3 length is 13 residues. The CDR3 nucleotides are TGTGCCAGCAGTGTACCGGGACAGGGTGGCTACACCTTC. Protein product: CASSVPGQGGYTF.

This clonotype was seen a handful of times. The J gene is TRBJ1-5, the V gene TRBV6-2 or TRBV6-3, with D unclear. The length of the CDR3 is 20 residues. V dropped 2 bases and J dropped 0 bases, with 23 bases sitting between them. CDR1 is MNHEY, CDR2 SVGEGT, per germline. Here the CDR3 reads CASSYRIGEVGMNSNQPQHF. DNA of the CDR3: TGTGCCAGCAGTTACCGAATAGGAGAGGTGGGGATGAATAGCAATCAGCCCCAGCATTTT.

This clonotype was detected many times. This rearrangement joins TRBV11-3 to TRBJ1-3; D may be TRBD1 (6 bases). Trimming cost V 5 bases and J 2 bases, with 16 bases left between them. The germline V gene encodes CDR1 SGHNT and CDR2 YENEEA. The CDR3 totals 16 residues. The CDR3: CASSAGTGFPGNTIYF. The CDR3 DNA follows: TGTGCCAGCAGCGCGGGTACAGGGTTCCCTGGAAACACCATATATTTT.

The CDR3 region is CASSYQIGGQETQYF. In nucleotides, the CDR3 is TGTGCCAGCAGTTACCAAATTGGGGGGCAAGAGACCCAGTACTTC. The rearrangement links TRBV6-5 to TRBJ2-5; perhaps TRBD2 as D (6 bases). The CDR3 runs to 15 residues. CDR1 and CDR2 from the germline V gene are MNHEY and SVGAGI. The germline V and J ends were trimmed by 2 bases and 2 bases, with 12 bases remaining between them.

The chain has TRBV5-1 and TRBJ1-1; D is undetermined. Trimming pared 4 bases from V and 4 bases from J, leaving 14 bases between. Germline loops: CDR1 SGHRS, CDR2 YFSETQ. The length of the CDR3 is 14 residues. CDR3 coding DNA: TGCGCCAGCAGCCCGGAGGGCCTGGGCACTGAAGCTTTCTTT. Translated: CASSPEGLGTEAFF.